The 23 T cell receptor beta chains listed next were all sequenced from one sample in a study of T cell repertoires in cytomegalovirus infection. Via MiXCR, TCRdb re-called the reads, giving one row per CDR3 protein. The sample holds about 270,000 distinct CDR3 sequences; roughly 21% are singletons and the top ten take roughly a fifth. Which antigens these TCRs recognize remains unknown. Source: cultured PBMCs, taken from culture after CMV antigen stimulation. Every receptor here comes from a human donor in good health (CMV status not recorded). Some clones in this sample may be carry-over from other donors' samples.

The sample holds a few counts of this clonotype. The chain uses TRBV6-2 or TRBV6-3 and TRBJ2-7; D is possibly TRBD1 (6 bases). The germline V gene encodes CDR1 MNHEY and CDR2 SVGEGT. This CDR3 has 12 amino acids. V was shortened by 4 bases and J by 5 bases, with 9 bases between the two germline ends. Here the CDR3 reads CASSFDRNEQYF. The CDR3 DNA reads TGTGCCAGCAGTTTTGACAGGAACGAGCAGTACTTC.

This clonotype was seen more than once but under ten times. The chain couples TRBV7-2 to TRBJ1-1; no firm D call. Per germline, CDR1 SGHTA and CDR2 FQGNSA. The CDR3 totals 13 residues. Trimming took off 5 bases at V and 7 bases at J, with 14 bases between the two ends. This CDR3 is CASSRVGGLEAFF. The CDR3 DNA sequence: TGTGCCAGCAGCCGGGTGGGAGGACTTGAAGCTTTCTTT.

This clonotype occurred a few times. The rearrangement uses TRBV7-2 and TRBJ1-3, with a tentative D call TRBD1 (6 bases). V lost 5 bases to trimming and J lost 1 base, with 12 bases between them. Germline-derived CDR1 and CDR2 are SGHTA and FQGNSA. The CDR3 sequence is 15 residues long. In DNA form, the CDR3 reads TGTGCCAGCAGCCCGGACAGCCGTTCTGGAAACACCATATATTTT. It specifies CASSPDSRSGNTIYF.

About this clonotype: This may stem from a read error, because a much larger clone lies one nucleotide away. Since the CDR3 does not end with the conserved phenylalanine or tryptophan, this likely comes from a read error. The chain employs TRBV7-2 and TRBJ2-5, with D possibly matching TRBD2 (7 bases). The V gene lost 4 bases and the J gene lost 5 bases, with 20 bases spanning the gap. Germline CDR1 reads SGHTA; CDR2 reads FQGNSA. The CDR3 is made up of 16 amino acids. The CDR3 region is CASSSGVVGLGETQYS. The CDR3 DNA reads TGTGCCAGCAGCTCAGGGGTTGTCGGACTAGGGGAGACCCAGTACTCC.

This clonotype was seen a handful of times. The chain recombines TRBV2 with TRBJ1-2; D gene uncertain. Deletions cut 7 bases from V and 0 bases from J, with 12 bases between. CDR3 length equals 14 residues. CDR1 and CDR2 (germline): SNHLY, FYNNEI. CDR3 sequence reads: CASNEGAANYGYTF. In DNA, the CDR3 is TGTGCCAGCAACGAGGGAGCAGCTAACTATGGCTACACCTTC.

Ten or more counts support this clonotype. This rearrangement joins TRBV7-2 to TRBJ2-1; TRBD1 is a possible D gene (6 bases). The CDR3 is 15 residues long. Trimming shortened V by 5 bases and J by 1 base, and 12 bases separated the two germline ends. The germline gives CDR1 SGHTA, CDR2 FQGNSA. The CDR3 DNA reads TGTGCCAGCAGCCTAACAACAGGGTCCTACAATGAGCAGTTCTTC. This gives the protein CASSLTTGSYNEQFF.

The V call is TRBV7-6, the J call TRBJ1-2; perhaps TRBD1 as D (5 bases). The CDR3 runs to 15 residues. Germline V gene data show CDR1 as SGHVS and CDR2 as FNYEAQ. Trimming cost V 3 bases and J 4 bases, with 15 bases left between them. The CDR3 DNA is TGTGCCAGCAGCTTCGGGCAGGGAGCCCCCTATGGCTACACCTTC. This sequence encodes CASSFGQGAPYGYTF. The complete variable domain, with remaining parts taken from reference TRBV7-6 and TRBJ1-2, reads GAGVSQSPRYKVTKRGQDVALRCDPISGHVSLYWYRQALGQGPEFLTYFNYEAQQDKSGLPNDRFSAERPEGSISTLTIQRTEQRDSAMYRCASSFGQGAPYGYTFGSGTRLTVV.

Only a few counts were recorded for this clonotype. The J gene is TRBJ2-5, the V gene TRBV12-3 or TRBV12-4, with TRBD1 matching 9 bases. J lost 1 base, V lost 7 bases, and 7 bases had no gene match. The CDR3 consists of 15 residues. This chain's CDR3 is CASTQGQGVQETQYF. The CDR3 DNA reads as TGTGCCAGCACCCAGGGACAGGGTGTCCAAGAGACCCAGTACTTC.

At least ten counts were recorded for this clonotype. This sequence joins TRBV7-2 and TRBJ2-5, with D hard to call. V was cut by 4 bases and J by 9 bases, with 18 bases left in between. The CDR3 has 14 residues. CDR1 and CDR2 (germline): SGHTA, FQGNSA. CDR3 nucleotides: TGTGCCAGCAGCTCGGTAACTCCTCCGGCGGCCCAGTACTTC. Its translation is CASSSVTPPAAQYF.

The sample holds a few counts of this clonotype. This sequence joins TRBV11-1 and TRBJ1-2; D is ambiguous. CDR3 size: 14 residues. V lost 5 bases and J 2 bases, leaving 12 bases between the germline ends. Germline V gene lookup returns CDR1 SGHAT and CDR2 FQDESV (reference sequence). CDR3 sequence (DNA): TGTGCCAGCAGCAAGAGAGGTGAAAACTATGGCTACACCTTC. It translates to CASSKRGENYGYTF.

This clonotype was counted at least ten times. The J gene is TRBJ1-1, the V gene TRBV7-2, with 8 bases aligning to TRBD1. V lost 4 bases, J lost 1 base, and 5 bases stayed unmatched. Germline CDR1 and CDR2: SGHTA and FQGNSA. The CDR3 is made up of 15 amino acids. The CDR3 DNA sequence: TGTGCCAGCAGCTCGCAGGGGGCGGGGAACACTGAAGCTTTCTTT. The encoded protein is CASSSQGAGNTEAFF. The entire variable domain, with the rest obtained from reference TRBV7-2 and TRBJ1-1, is as follows: GAGVSQSPSNKVTEKGKDVELRCDPISGHTALYWYRQSLGQGLEFLIYFQGNSAPDKSGLPSDRFSAERTGGSVSTLTIQRTQQEDSAVYLCASSSQGAGNTEAFFGQGTRLTVV.

In nucleotides, the CDR3 is TGTGCCAGCACTGACCGCTCTGATGCTGAAGCTTTCTTT. Its protein is CASTDRSDAEAFF. The genes are TRBV6-1 and TRBJ1-1; the D is unclear. The CDR3 length is 13 residues. Trimming took off 7 bases at V and 6 bases at J, with 15 bases between the two ends. CDR1 MNHNS and CDR2 SASEGT come from the germline V gene.

This chain connects TRBV29-1 to TRBJ1-1; D is unclear. The CDR3 totals 10 residues. Germline CDR1 and CDR2: SQVTM and ANQGSEA. Trimming removed 6 bases from V and 0 bases from J, with 2 bases in between. The CDR3 reads CSVMNTEAFF. The DNA of the CDR3 is TGCAGCGTAATGAACACTGAAGCTTTCTTT. Based on the CDR3 plus reference TRBV29-1 and TRBJ1-1, the full variable domain is SAVISQKPSRDICQRGTSLTIQCQVDSQVTMMFWYRQQPGQSLTLIATANQGSEATYESGFVIDKFPISRPNLTFSTLTVSNMSPEDSSIYLCSVMNTEAFFGQGTRLTVV.

The chain is built from TRBV5-6 and TRBJ2-5, with D possibly being TRBD2 (6 bases). The germline V gene encodes CDR1 SGHDT and CDR2 YYEEEE. The CDR3 is made up of 15 amino acids. V was shortened by 6 bases and J by 2 bases, with 17 bases between the two germline ends. CDR3 sequence reads: CASTTVRGRQETQYF. The DNA for the CDR3 is TGTGCCAGCACCACAGTCCGGGGGAGGCAAGAGACCCAGTACTTC.

The chain joins TRBV7-2 to TRBJ2-7, with a possible D match to TRBD2 (6 bases). Germline values: CDR1 SGHTA, CDR2 FQGNSA. V was cut by 4 bases and J by 4 bases, with 17 bases left in between. The CDR3 sequence is 15 residues long. CDR3 DNA sequence: TGTGCCAGCAGCTCGGGCGGGGACGTGACTTACGAGCAGTACTTC. Protein product: CASSSGGDVTYEQYF.

The chain links TRBV6-6 to TRBJ2-7, with 9 bases lining up with TRBD1. From germline, CDR1 is MNHNY and CDR2 SVGAGI (reference sequence). CDR3 length: 14 residues. V dropped 5 bases and J dropped 5; count of bases not matched to a gene: 7. Here the CDR3 DNA reads TGTGCCAGCAGTCACGGACAGGGGAGCAACGAGCAGTACTTC. Protein product: CASSHGQGSNEQYF.

This clonotype was detected a few times. Written as DNA, the CDR3 is TGTGCCAGCAGTTTAGTTTTGGGCCTGGGTTACAATGAGCAGTTCTTC. Its translation: CASSLVLGLGYNEQFF. V and J are TRBV12-3 or TRBV12-4 and TRBJ2-1; D is unresolved. Trimming took 1 base from V and 4 from J, leaving 14 bases between them. The CDR3 length is 16 residues.

This clonotype was seen repeatedly, ten times or more. The V gene is TRBV7-2, the J gene TRBJ2-7, with TRBD2 matching 9 bases. Germline trimming cut 5 bases from V and 1 base from J; bases unmatched to any gene: 6. CDR1 SGHTA and CDR2 FQGNSA come from the germline V gene. The CDR3 is 15 amino acids. CDR3 in amino acids: CASSLGLAASYEQYV. The DNA of the CDR3 is TGTGCCAGCAGCCTGGGACTAGCAGCATCCTACGAGCAGTACGTC.

This clonotype was seen more than once but under ten times. CDR3 sequence reads: CASSPGLAGREGETQYF. The CDR3 DNA reads TGCGCCAGCAGTCCGGGACTAGCGGGACGGGAGGGAGAGACCCAGTACTTC. The V call is TRBV4-3, the J call TRBJ2-5; TRBD2 matches at 13 bases. This CDR3 contains 17 residues. Unmatched junction bases numbered 11, after V lost 6 bases and J lost 4 bases. Per germline, CDR1 LGHNA and CDR2 YSLEER.

This clonotype has more than one count but fewer than ten. The V call is TRBV19, the J call TRBJ1-6, with 12 bases aligning to TRBD1. The CDR3 is made up of 16 amino acids. Germline CDR1 is LNHDA and CDR2 is SQIVND (reference sequence). V lost 8 bases to trimming and J lost 7 bases; unmatched junction nucleotides: 9. The CDR3 reads CASRMGQGAPNSPLHF. CDR3 nucleotide sequence: TGTGCCAGTCGGATGGGACAGGGGGCGCCGAATTCACCCCTCCACTTT. Based on the CDR3 plus reference TRBV19 and TRBJ1-6, the full variable domain is DGGITQSPKYLFRKEGQNVTLSCEQNLNHDAMYWYRQDPGQGLRLIYYSQIVNDFQKGDIAEGYSVSREKKESFPLTVTSAQKNPTAFYLCASRMGQGAPNSPLHFGNGTRLTVT.

The chain has TRBV27 and TRBJ2-3, with 7 bases lining up with TRBD1. Germline-derived CDR1 and CDR2 are MNHEY and SMNVEV (reference sequence). After removal of 0 bases from V and 1 base from J, the junction contained 4 bases not matched to a gene. The length of the CDR3 is 16 residues. The CDR3 is CASSLSRQGGTDTQYF. The CDR3 DNA sequence: TGTGCCAGCAGTTTATCGCGACAGGGTGGCACAGATACGCAGTATTTT.

This clonotype was picked up many times. The V call is TRBV7-2, the J call TRBJ2-3, with TRBD1 identical over 7 bases. Trimming cost V 5 bases and J 5 bases; bases outside gene matches: 10. The CDR3 totals 15 residues. Germline lookup yields CDR1 SGHTA and CDR2 FQGNSA. The DNA of the CDR3 is TGTGCCAGCAGCGAGGGGCTAGGGGGCGGAGATACGCAGTATTTT. The encoded protein is CASSEGLGGGDTQYF.

This clonotype was seen many times. The chain carries TRBV7-8 and TRBJ2-3; a possible D gene is TRBD2 (7 bases). V was clipped by 5 bases and J by 1 base, with 34 bases between them. This CDR3 is built from 22 residues. Germline CDR1 SGHVS, CDR2 FQNEAQ. The CDR3: CASSPVRGGAGKITRRTDTQYF. As DNA, the CDR3 is TGTGCCAGCAGCCCCGTTAGGGGGGGGGCGGGAAAAATTACACGACGCACAGATACGCAGTATTTT.